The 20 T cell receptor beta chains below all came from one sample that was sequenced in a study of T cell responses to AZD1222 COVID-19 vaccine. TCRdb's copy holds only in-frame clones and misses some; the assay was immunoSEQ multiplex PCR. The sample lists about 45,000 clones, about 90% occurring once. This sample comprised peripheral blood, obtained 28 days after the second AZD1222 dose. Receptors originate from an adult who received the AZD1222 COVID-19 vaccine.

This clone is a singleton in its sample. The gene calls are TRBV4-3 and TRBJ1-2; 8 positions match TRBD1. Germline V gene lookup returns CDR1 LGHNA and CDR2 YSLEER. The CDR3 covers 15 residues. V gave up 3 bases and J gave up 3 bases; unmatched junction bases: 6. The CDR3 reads CASSQRQGFDYGYTF. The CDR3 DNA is TGCGCCAGCAGCCAGAGACAGGGGTTTGACTATGGCTACACCTTC.

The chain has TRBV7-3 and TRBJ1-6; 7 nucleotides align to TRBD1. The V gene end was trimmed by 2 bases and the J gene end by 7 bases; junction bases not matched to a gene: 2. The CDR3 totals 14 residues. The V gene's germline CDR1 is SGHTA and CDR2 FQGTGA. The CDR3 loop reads CASSLEGANSPLHF. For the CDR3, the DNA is TGTGCCAGCAGCTTAGAGGGGGCCAATTCACCCCTCCACTTT.

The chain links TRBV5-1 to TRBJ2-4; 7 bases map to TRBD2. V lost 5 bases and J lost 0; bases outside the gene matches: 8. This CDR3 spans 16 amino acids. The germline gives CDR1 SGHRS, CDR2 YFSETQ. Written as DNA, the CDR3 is TGCGCCAGCAGAGGGTTAGTAGCGGGAGCCAAAAACATTCAGTACTTC. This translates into CASRGLVAGAKNIQYF. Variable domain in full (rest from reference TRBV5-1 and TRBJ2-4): KAGVTQTPRYLIKTRGQQVTLSCSPISGHRSVSWYQQTPGQGLQFLFEYFSETQRNKGNFPGRFSGRQFSNSRSEMNVSTLELGDSALYLCASRGLVAGAKNIQYFGAGTRLSVL.

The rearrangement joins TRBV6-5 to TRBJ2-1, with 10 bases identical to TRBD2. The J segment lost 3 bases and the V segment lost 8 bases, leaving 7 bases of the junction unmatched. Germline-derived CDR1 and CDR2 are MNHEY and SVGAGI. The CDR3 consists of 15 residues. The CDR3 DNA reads TGTGCCAGCGGACGAACTAGCGGGGACTACAATGAGCAGTTCTTC. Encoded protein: CASGRTSGDYNEQFF.

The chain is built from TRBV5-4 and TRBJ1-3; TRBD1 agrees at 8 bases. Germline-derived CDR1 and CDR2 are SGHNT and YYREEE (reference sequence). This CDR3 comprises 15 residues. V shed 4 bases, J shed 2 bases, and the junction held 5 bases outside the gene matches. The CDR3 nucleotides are TGTGCCAGCAGCCACCCGGACAGGGCTGGAAACACCATATATTTT. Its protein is CASSHPDRAGNTIYF.

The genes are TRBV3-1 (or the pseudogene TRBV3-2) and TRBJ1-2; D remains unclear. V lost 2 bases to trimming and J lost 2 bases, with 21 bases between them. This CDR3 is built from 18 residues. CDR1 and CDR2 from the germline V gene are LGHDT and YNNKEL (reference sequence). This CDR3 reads CASSQSGVRRTRNYGYTF. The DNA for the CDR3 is TGTGCCAGCAGCCAATCGGGTGTCAGGAGAACCAGAAACTATGGCTACACCTTC.

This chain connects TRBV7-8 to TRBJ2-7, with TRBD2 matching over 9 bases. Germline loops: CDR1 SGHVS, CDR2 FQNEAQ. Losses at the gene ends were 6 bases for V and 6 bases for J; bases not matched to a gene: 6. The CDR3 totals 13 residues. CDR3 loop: CASSPSGRIEQYF. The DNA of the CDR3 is TGTGCCAGCAGTCCCAGCGGGAGGATCGAGCAGTACTTC.

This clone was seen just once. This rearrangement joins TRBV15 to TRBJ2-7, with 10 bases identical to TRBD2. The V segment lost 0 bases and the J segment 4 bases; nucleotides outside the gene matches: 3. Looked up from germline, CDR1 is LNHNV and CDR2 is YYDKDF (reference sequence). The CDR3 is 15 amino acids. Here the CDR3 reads CATSREASGSYEQYF. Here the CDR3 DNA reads TGTGCCACCAGCAGAGAGGCTAGCGGGAGTTACGAGCAGTACTTC.

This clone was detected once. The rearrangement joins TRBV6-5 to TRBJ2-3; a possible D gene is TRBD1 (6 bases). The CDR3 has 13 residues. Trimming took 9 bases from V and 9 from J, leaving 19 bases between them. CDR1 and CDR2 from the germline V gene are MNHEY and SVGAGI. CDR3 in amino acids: CASRRGSGGTQYF. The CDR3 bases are TGTGCCAGTAGAAGGGGGAGTGGGGGCACGCAGTATTTT.

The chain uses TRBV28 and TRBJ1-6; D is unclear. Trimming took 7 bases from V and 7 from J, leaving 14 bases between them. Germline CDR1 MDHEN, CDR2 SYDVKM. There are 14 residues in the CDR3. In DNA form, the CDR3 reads TGTGCCAGCAACTCGCCCGCCGCGAATTCACCCCTCCACTTT. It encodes CASNSPAANSPLHF.

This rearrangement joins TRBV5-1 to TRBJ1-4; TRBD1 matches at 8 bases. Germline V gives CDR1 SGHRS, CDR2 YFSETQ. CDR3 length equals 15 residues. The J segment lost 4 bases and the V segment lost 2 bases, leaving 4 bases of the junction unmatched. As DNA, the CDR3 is TGCGCCAGCAGCTTACAGGGGGGCAATAATGAAAAACTGTTTTTT. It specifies CASSLQGGNNEKLFF.

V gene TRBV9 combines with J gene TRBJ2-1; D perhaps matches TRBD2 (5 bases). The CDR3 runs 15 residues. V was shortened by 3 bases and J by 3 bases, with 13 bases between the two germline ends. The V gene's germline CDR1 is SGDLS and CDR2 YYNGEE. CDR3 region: CASSADFNLYNEQFF. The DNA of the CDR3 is TGTGCCAGCAGCGCGGACTTCAACCTCTACAATGAGCAGTTCTTC.

The CDR3 spells CASSFRDRGDTIYF. CDR3 DNA: TGTGCCAGCAGTTTCCGGGACAGGGGGGACACCATATATTTT. The rearrangement uses TRBV6-5 and TRBJ1-3; 11 bases match TRBD1. Germline V gene sequence: CDR1 MNHEY, CDR2 SVGAGI. The CDR3 covers 14 residues. Trimming cost V 4 bases and J 8 bases; bases outside gene matches: 4.

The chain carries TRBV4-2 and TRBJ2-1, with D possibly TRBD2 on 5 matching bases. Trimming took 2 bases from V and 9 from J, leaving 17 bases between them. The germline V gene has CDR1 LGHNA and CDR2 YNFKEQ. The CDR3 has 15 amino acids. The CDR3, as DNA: TGTGCCAGCAGCCAACCCGGACTGGCCTCTGCTGAGCAGTTCTTC. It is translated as CASSQPGLASAEQFF.

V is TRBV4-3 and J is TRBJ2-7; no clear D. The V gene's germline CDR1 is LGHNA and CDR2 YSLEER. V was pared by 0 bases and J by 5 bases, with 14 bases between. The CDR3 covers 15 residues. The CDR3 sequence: CASSQEFRRTHEQYF. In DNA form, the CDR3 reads TGCGCCAGCAGCCAAGAATTCCGCCGCACACACGAGCAGTACTTC.

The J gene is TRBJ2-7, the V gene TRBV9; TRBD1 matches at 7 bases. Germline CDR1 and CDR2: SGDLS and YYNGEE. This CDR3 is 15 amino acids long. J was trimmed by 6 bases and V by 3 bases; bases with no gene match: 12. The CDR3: CASSAIQGPVSEQYF. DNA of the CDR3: TGTGCCAGCAGCGCCATACAGGGGCCGGTTAGCGAGCAGTACTTC.

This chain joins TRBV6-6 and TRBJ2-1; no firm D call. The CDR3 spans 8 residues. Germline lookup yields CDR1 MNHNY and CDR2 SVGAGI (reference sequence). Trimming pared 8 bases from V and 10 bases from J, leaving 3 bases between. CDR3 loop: CASLEQFF. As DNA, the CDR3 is TGTGCCAGCCTGGAGCAGTTCTTC.

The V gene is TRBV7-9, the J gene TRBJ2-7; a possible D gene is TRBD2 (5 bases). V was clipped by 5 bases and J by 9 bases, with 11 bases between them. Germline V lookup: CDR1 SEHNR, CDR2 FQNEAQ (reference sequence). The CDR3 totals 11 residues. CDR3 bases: TGTGCCAGCAGCCTGGTCCGGGGGCAGTACTTC. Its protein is CASSLVRGQYF.

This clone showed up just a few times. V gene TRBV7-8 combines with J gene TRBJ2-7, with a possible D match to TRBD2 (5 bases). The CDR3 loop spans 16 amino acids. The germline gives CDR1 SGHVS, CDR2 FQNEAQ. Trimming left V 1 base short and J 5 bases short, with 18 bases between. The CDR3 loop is CASSLDYGIGINEQYF. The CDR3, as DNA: TGTGCCAGCAGCTTAGATTACGGGATAGGCATCAACGAGCAGTACTTC.

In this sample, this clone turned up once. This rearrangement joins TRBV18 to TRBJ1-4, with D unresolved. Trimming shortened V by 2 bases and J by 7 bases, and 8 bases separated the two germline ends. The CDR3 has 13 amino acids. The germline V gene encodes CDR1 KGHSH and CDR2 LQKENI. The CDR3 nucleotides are TGTGCCAGCTCACCAGGGGTGTCTGAAAAACTGTTTTTT. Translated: CASSPGVSEKLFF.